This record concerns one T cell receptor beta chain sequence. The antigen is not known. The donors, healthy Caucasians from Russia, were aged roughly 6 to 90. The V end lost 2 bases, the J end lost 5 bases, and 14 bases lay between the germline ends. The CDR3 covers 15 residues. CDR1 MNHNY and CDR2 SVGAGI come from the germline V gene (reference sequence). The source of the sample is a study of blood T cells in healthy people across ages. Findings and limits, study-wide: Per-million-T-cell TCR beta diversity fell roughly linearly with age. Diversity was higher, and naive CD4+ cells more numerous, in long-lived donors than in aged donors.

A J-beta primer mix and a sample-barcoded 5' primer were used in a second PCR of about 7 to 12 cycles. A tag from a template-switch adaptor with 12 random nucleotides marked each cDNA molecule. TCRdb reprocessed the 5' RACE reads with MiXCR, giving one entry per CDR3 protein. The sample carries around 1.5 million distinct CDR3 sequences, approximately 59% recorded once. Input material: blood. The chain joins TRBV6-6 to TRBJ2-3; D could derive from TRBD1 or TRBD2 (5 bases each). The source is a man younger than 35 in good health. This CDR3 reads CASSYSSGRRDTQYF. The CDR3 region has the DNA TGTGCCAGCAGTTACAGCTCGGGACGGAGAGATACGCAGTATTTT.